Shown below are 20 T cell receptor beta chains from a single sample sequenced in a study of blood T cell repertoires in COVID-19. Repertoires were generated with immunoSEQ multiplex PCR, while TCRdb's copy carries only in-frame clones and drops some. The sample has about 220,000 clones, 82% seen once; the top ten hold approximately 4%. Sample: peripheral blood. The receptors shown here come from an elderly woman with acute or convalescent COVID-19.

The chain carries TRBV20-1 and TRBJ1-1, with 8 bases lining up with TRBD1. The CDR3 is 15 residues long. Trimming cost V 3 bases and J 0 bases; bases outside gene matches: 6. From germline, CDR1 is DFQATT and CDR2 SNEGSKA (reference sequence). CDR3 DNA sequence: TGCAGTGCTAGTGGTGGACAGGGCGTGAACACTGAAGCTTTCTTT. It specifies CSASGGQGVNTEAFF.

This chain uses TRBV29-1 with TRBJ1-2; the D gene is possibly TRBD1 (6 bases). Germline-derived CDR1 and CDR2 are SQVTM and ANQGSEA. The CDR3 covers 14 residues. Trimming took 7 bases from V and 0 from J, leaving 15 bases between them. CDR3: CSARDTGTNYGYTF. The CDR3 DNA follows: TGCAGCGCCCGGGACACTGGTACTAACTATGGCTACACCTTC.

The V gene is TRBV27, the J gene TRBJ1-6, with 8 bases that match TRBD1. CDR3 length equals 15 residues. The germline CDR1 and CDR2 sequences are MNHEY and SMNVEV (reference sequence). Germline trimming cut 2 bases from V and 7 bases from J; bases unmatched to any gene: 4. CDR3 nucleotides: TGTGCCAGCAGTTTAGGGACAGGCCGGAATTCACCCCTCCACTTT. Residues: CASSLGTGRNSPLHF.

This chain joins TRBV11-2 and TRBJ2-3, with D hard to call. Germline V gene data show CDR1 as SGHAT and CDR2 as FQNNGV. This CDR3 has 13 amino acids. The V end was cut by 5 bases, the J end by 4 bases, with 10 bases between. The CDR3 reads CASSPRGADTQYF. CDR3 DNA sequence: TGTGCCAGCAGCCCCCGTGGAGCAGATACGCAGTATTTT.

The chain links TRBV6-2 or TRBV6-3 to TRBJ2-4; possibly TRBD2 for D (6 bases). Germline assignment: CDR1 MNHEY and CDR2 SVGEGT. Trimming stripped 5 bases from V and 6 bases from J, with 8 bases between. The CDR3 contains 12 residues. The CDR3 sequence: CASSRLGNIQYF. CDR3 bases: TGTGCCAGCAGTAGACTAGGAAACATTCAGTACTTC.

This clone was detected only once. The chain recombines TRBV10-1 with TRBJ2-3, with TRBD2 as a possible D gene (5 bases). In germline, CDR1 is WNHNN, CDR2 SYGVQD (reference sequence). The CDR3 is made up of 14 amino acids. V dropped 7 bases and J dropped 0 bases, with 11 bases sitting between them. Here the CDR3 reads CASTERISTDTQYF. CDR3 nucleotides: TGCGCCAGCACCGAGCGGATTAGCACAGATACGCAGTATTTT.

The chain's CDR3 is CASRLQGNTEAFF. The DNA of the CDR3 is TGTGCCAGCAGGCTACAGGGAAACACTGAAGCTTTCTTT. The chain uses TRBV12-3 or TRBV12-4 and TRBJ1-1, with a weak D call TRBD1 (6 bases). V lost 6 bases and J lost 2, with 10 bases in between. CDR3 length equals 13 residues.

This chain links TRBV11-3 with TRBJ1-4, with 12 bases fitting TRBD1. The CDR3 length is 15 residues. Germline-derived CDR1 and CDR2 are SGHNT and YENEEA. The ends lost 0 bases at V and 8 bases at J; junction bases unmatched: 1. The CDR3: CASSLEGTGGEKLFF. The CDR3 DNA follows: TGTGCCAGCAGCTTAGAAGGGACAGGGGGCGAAAAACTGTTTTTT. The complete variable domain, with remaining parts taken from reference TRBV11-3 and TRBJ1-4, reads EAGVVQSPRYKIIEKKQPVAFWCNPISGHNTLYWYLQNLGQGPELLIRYENEEAVDDSQLPKDRFSAERLKGVDSTLKIQPAELGDSAVYLCASSLEGTGGEKLFFGSGTQLSVL.

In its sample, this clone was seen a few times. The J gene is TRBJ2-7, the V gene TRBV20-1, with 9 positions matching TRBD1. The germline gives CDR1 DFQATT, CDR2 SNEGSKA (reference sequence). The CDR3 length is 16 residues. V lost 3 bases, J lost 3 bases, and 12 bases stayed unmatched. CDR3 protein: CSASLQGAFFNYEQYF. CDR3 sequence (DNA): TGCAGTGCTAGTTTACAGGGGGCTTTCTTTAACTACGAGCAGTACTTC.

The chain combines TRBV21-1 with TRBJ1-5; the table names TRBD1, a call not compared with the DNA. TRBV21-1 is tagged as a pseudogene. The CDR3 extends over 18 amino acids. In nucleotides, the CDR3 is TGTGCCAGCACCCCGCCGGGACAGGGTTCATGCGGGAGTCAGCCCCAGCATTTT. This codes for CASTPPGQGSCGSQPQHF.

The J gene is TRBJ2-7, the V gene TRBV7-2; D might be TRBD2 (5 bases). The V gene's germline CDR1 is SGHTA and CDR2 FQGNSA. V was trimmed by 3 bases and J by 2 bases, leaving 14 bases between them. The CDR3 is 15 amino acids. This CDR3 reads CASSFLEGSTYEQYF. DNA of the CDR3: TGTGCCAGCAGCTTCCTCGAGGGAAGTACCTACGAGCAGTACTTC. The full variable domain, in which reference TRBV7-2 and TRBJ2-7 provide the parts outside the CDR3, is GAGVSQSPSNKVTEKGKDVELRCDPISGHTALYWYRQSLGQGLEFLIYFQGNSAPDKSGLPSDRFSAERTGGSVSTLTIQRTQQEDSAVYLCASSFLEGSTYEQYFGPGTRLTVT.

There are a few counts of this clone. CDR3 nucleotide sequence: TGTGCCAGCAGCCGCCAGAAATCTGGGGCCAACGTCCTGACTTTC. Translating it yields CASSRQKSGANVLTF. The rearrangement joins TRBV14 to TRBJ2-6; no firm D call. V was shortened by 4 bases and J by 1 base, with 8 bases between the two germline ends. The CDR3 sequence is 15 residues long. Germline CDR1 reads SGHDN; CDR2 reads FVKESK.

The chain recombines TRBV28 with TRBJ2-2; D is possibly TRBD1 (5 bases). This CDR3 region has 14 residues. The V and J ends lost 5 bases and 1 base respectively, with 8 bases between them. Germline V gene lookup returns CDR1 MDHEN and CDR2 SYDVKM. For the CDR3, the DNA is TGTGCCAGCAGTACAACAGGGAACACCGGGGAGCTGTTTTTT. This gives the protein CASSTTGNTGELFF.

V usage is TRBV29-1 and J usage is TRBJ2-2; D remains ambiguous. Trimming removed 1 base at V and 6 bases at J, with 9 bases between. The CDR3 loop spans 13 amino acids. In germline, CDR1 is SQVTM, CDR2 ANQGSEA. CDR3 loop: CSVEAITPGELFF. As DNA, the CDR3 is TGCAGCGTTGAAGCCATCACTCCCGGGGAGCTGTTTTTT.

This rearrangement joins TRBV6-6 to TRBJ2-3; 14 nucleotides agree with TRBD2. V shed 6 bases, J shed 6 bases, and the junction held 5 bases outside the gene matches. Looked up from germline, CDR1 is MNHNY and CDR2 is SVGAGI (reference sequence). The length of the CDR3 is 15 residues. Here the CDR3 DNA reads TGTGCCAGCAGCGGGACTAGCGGGGGTTTGGATACGCAGTATTTT. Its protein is CASSGTSGGLDTQYF.

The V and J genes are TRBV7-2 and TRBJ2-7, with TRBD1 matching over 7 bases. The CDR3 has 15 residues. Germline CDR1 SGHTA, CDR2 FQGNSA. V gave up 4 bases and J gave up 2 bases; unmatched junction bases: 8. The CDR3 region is CASSSLGQVPYEQYF. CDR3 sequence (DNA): TGTGCCAGCAGCTCACTAGGACAGGTGCCCTACGAGCAGTACTTC.

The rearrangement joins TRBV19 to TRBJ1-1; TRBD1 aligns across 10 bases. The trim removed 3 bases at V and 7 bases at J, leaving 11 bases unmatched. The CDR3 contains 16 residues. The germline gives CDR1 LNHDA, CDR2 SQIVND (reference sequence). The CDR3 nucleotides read TGTGCCAGTAGTATGAATCTAGGGACAGGGGAAGTTGAAGCTTTCTTT. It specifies CASSMNLGTGEVEAFF.

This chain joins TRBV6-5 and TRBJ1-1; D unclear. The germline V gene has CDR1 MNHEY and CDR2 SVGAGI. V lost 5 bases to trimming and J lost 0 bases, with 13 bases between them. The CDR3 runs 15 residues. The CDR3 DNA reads TGTGCCAGCAGTCACAACAGAGTCTTGAACACTGAAGCTTTCTTT. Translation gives CASSHNRVLNTEAFF.

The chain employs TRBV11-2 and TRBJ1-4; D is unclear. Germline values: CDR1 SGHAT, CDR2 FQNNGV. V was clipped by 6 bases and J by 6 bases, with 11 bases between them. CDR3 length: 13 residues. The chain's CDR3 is CASSSEADEKLFF. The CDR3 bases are TGTGCCAGCAGTTCCGAGGCGGATGAAAAACTGTTTTTT.

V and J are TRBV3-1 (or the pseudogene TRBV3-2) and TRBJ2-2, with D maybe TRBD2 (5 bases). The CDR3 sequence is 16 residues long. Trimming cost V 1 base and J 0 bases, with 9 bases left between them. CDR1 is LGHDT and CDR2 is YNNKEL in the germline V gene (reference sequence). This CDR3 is CASSQVLATNTGELFF. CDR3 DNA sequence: TGTGCCAGCAGCCAAGTGCTAGCCACGAACACCGGGGAGCTGTTTTTT.